Presented here are 7 T cell receptor beta chains from one specimen sequenced in a study of a mutant IDH1 vaccine in newly diagnosed glioma. TCRdb's copy holds only in-frame clones and misses some; the assay was immunoSEQ multiplex PCR. Of around 41,000 clones in the sample, 85% to 90% were seen once. Their antigens remain unidentified. Time point here: week 35, safety follow-up. It was 300 ug of mutant IDH1 20-mer peptide that made up each vaccine dose, given with topical imiquimod. The material was PBMCs, obtained from a glioma patient whose treatment included an IDH1 peptide vaccine. The origin of the receptors is a man aged 35-49 years with glioma.

This clone was found a few times. This chain connects TRBV15 to TRBJ2-7; the D gene is possibly TRBD2 (5 bases). Deletions cut 0 bases from V and 3 bases from J, with 12 bases between. The CDR3 covers 15 residues. CDR1 and CDR2 (germline): LNHNV, YYDKDF (reference sequence). CDR3 DNA sequence: TGTGCCACCAGCAGAGAGGCGGGTAAAAGCTACGAGCAGTACTTC. It translates to CATSREAGKSYEQYF. Looking up the rest from reference TRBV15 and TRBJ2-7 gives the full variable domain: DAMVIQNPRYQVTQFGKPVTLSCSQTLNHNVMYWYQQKSSQAPKLLFHYYDKDFNNEADTPDNFQSRRPNTSFCFLDIRSPGLGDTAMYLCATSREAGKSYEQYFGPGTRLTVT.

The chain couples TRBV5-4 to TRBJ2-3; 8 bases align to TRBD2. CDR3 size: 15 residues. The germline V gene encodes CDR1 SGHNT and CDR2 YYREEE (reference sequence). The V segment lost 0 bases and the J segment 1 base; nucleotides outside the gene matches: 1. CDR3 in amino acids: CASSLGLARTDTQYF. In nucleotides, the CDR3 is TGTGCCAGCAGCTTGGGACTAGCGCGCACAGATACGCAGTATTTT.

The J gene is TRBJ2-7, the V gene TRBV28, with TRBD1 matching 8 bases. The J segment lost 3 bases and the V segment lost 8 bases, leaving 6 bases of the junction unmatched. The CDR3 has 13 residues. Germline V gene sequence: CDR1 MDHEN, CDR2 SYDVKM. CDR3: CASGSDRGYEQYF. In nucleotides, the CDR3 is TGTGCCAGCGGGTCAGACAGGGGCTACGAGCAGTACTTC. Based on the CDR3 plus reference TRBV28 and TRBJ2-7, the full variable domain is DVKVTQSSRYLVKRTGEKVFLECVQDMDHENMFWYRQDPGLGLRLIYFSYDVKMKEKGDIPEGYSVSREKKERFSLILESASTNQTSMYLCASGSDRGYEQYFGPGTRLTVT.

The rearrangement uses TRBV7-9 and TRBJ1-2, with 7 positions matching TRBD1. J lost 6 bases, V lost 5 bases, and 3 bases had no gene match. This CDR3 spans 12 amino acids. Germline V CDR1 and CDR2: SEHNR, FQNEAQ (reference sequence). The CDR3 here is CASSTQGNGYTF. CDR3 coding DNA: TGTGCCAGCAGCACACAGGGGAATGGCTACACCTTC.

J is TRBJ1-2 and V is TRBV6-4; no firm D call. V was clipped by 3 bases and J by 8 bases, with 13 bases between them. This CDR3 region has 13 residues. The germline V gene has CDR1 MRHNA and CDR2 SNTAGT. The CDR3 region is CASSDTWGSGYTF. DNA of the CDR3: TGTGCCAGCAGTGATACTTGGGGTAGCGGCTACACCTTC.

V is TRBV6-5 and J is TRBJ1-1; tentatively, D is TRBD1 (5 bases). The germline V gene encodes CDR1 MNHEY and CDR2 SVGAGI. V gave up 2 bases and J gave up 4 bases, with 14 bases separating them. The length of the CDR3 is 15 residues. CDR3 sequence reads: CASSYESTVGTEAFF. The CDR3 DNA follows: TGTGCCAGCAGTTACGAATCGACAGTAGGCACTGAAGCTTTCTTT.

The rearrangement uses TRBV7-9 and TRBJ1-5; 9 bases align to TRBD1. Germline loops: CDR1 SEHNR, CDR2 FQNEAQ (reference sequence). This CDR3 is built from 16 residues. V shed 5 bases, J shed 0 bases, and the junction held 5 bases outside the gene matches. The CDR3 DNA reads as TGTGCCAGCAGCACCGGACAGGGGAATAGCAATCAGCCCCAGCATTTT. Protein sequence: CASSTGQGNSNQPQHF.